The clone carrying this T cell receptor beta chain was observed once. The data stem from a study of cytomegalovirus exposure and HLA in healthy donors. PCR used 60 Vbeta primers and 13 Jbeta primers. In the authors' methods: Counted up in a later analysis, unique TCR beta chains came to around 80 million, with roughly 11 million shared. Here immunoSEQ multiplex PCR was the method, and the copy in TCRdb shows in-frame clones only, minus some. V and J calls and clone size are given by that table; D and trimming were obtained from the DNA. Seen here are some 210,000 clones, about three quarters observed once, and the top ten hold 2% to 2.5%. From germline, CDR1 is MNHEY and CDR2 SMNVEV (reference sequence). The CDR3 spans 15 residues. Trimming at V came to 5 bases and at J to 12 bases, leaving 11 bases not matched to a gene.

The rearrangement links TRBV27 to TRBJ2-1; 12 bases map to TRBD2. Sequencing was performed on PBMCs. The sequence derives from a woman under 40 in good health and CMV-seropositive. CDR3 amino acids: CASSDSGLAGLRQFF. The CDR3 DNA follows: TGTGCCAGCAGTGACTCCGGACTAGCGGGATTGCGGCAGTTCTTC.